This T cell receptor (beta chain) is drawn from a study of CD8 T cells in ankylosing spondylitis. Using quantitative 5'-RACE with molecular barcodes, the authors made TCR beta libraries. One entry per CDR3 protein results from TCRdb running MiXCR on the 5' RACE reads. The sample includes around 450,000 distinct CDR3 sequences, roughly 26% of them seen just once. CDR1 is KGHSH and CDR2 is LQKENI in the germline V gene. This CDR3 has 14 residues. Trimming shortened V by 1 base and J by 7 bases, and 13 bases separated the two germline ends. This clonotype was seen a handful of times. What it binds is not known. Study results and caveats: Reactive arthritis synovial fluid and blood were previously reported to contain some motif variants. According to the report, clones linked to the disease were significantly enriched in matched synovial fluid samples taken from ankylosing spondylitis patients. Disease-linked clones, CD8+, were relatively rare in peripheral blood. Seven to nine highly homologous variants made up a TCR beta motif, and this motif appeared characteristic of ankylosing spondylitis blood.

The receptor's source is a male donor with ankylosing spondylitis. The sequenced material came from blood, either unsorted or a sorted T cell fraction (not recorded which). This chain connects TRBV18 to TRBJ2-5, with D perhaps matching TRBD2 (6 bases). CDR3: CASSPLAEEGTQYF. CDR3 nucleotides: TGTGCCAGCTCACCACTAGCGGAGGAGGGGACCCAGTACTTC.